What follows is one T cell receptor beta chain and its context. Each CDR3 protein is one row after TCRdb ran MiXCR on the RT-PCR reads. The profile shows almost 700,000 distinct CDR3 sequences, approximately 15% of them singletons. The germline CDR1 and CDR2 sequences are SGHKS and YYEKEE (reference sequence). The CDR3 length is 15 residues. The V end was cut by 4 bases, the J end by 3 bases, with 17 bases between. The chain carries TRBV5-5 and TRBJ2-7; perhaps TRBD1 as D (6 bases). Sequencing was performed on memory CD4+ T cells from blood. This TCR derives from a female donor in good health, serving as a healthy control. CDR3 in DNA: TGTGCCAGCAGCCAAACCCCGGGACACCTCTACGAGCAGTACTTC. It yields the protein CASSQTPGHLYEQYF.